This T cell receptor beta chain is from a study of T-cell reconstitution after alpha-beta-depleted transplantation in children. Preparing the TCRbeta library involved the use of unique molecular identifiers. TCRdb re-called the PCR reads through MiXCR, storing one row per CDR3 protein. Of about 600,000 distinct CDR3 sequences in the sample, about 10% were seen once. Germline values: CDR1 SGHRS, CDR2 YFSETQ. The CDR3 runs 15 residues. Trimming took 0 bases from V and 5 from J, leaving 14 bases between them. The chain has TRBV5-1 and TRBJ2-5; D possibly uses TRBD1 or TRBD2 (6 bases each). The receptor was derived from a human donor who donated a stem cell graft to a child with acute myeloid leukemia. The sample here was PBMCs from the stem cell graft donor, taken from the stem cell graft. The CDR3 DNA reads TGCGCCAGCAGCTTGGCATGGAGGGGGTCCGAGACCCAGTACTTC. Encoded protein: CASSLAWRGSETQYF.